This paragraph reports one T cell receptor beta chain. Its antigen is as yet unknown. This CDR3 has 13 amino acids. CDR1 and CDR2 (germline): SGDLS, YYNGEE. Trimming took off 4 bases at V and 9 bases at J, with 14 bases between the two ends. Every bit of the isolated RNA underwent reverse transcription, so sequencing read expressed TCRB transcripts. Produced via immunoSEQ multiplex PCR; TCRdb's table is partial and in-frame only. The sample contains approximately 400,000 clones, more than 13% of which appear only once. This entry belongs to a study of beta chain features in type 1 diabetes. Findings and caveats of the study: More deletions and fewer insertions at VDJ junctions were seen in type 1 diabetes patients. The naive, central memory and Treg TCRB repertoires of patients appeared to be more similar to one another than those of healthy donors.

Sample: naive CD4+ T cells from blood. This TCR derives from a woman under 30 in good health. This chain connects TRBV9 to TRBJ2-1; the D gene is possibly TRBD2 (6 bases). CDR3 in DNA: TGTGCCAGCAGCACCAGACTAGAGTCTGAGCAGTTCTTC. It yields the protein CASSTRLESEQFF.